The entry below describes one T cell receptor beta chain. This sample was taken from a study of blood T cell repertoires in COVID-19. On the study more broadly: Sources were T cells, B-cell-depleted T cells, or PBMCs; the material itself was cDNA or gDNA.

Clones were read by immunoSEQ multiplex PCR, and TCRdb kept only the in-frame ones, dropping some. Among around 270,000 clones listed, approximately 88% were seen once. Grouping used clinical history reported by participants in a survey and questionnaire. Germline V gives CDR1 LGHDT, CDR2 YNNKEL (reference sequence). Deletions cut 0 bases from V and 8 bases from J, with 13 bases between. CDR3 length equals 14 residues. The rearrangement uses TRBV3-1 (or the pseudogene TRBV3-2) and TRBJ1-2; D may be TRBD1 (5 bases). The TCR originated in a middle-aged woman who had been exposed to COVID-19. Sequenced input: PBMCs or T cells enriched from blood (not recorded which). CDR3 amino acids: CASSQDTRGWGYTF. CDR3 bases: TGTGCCAGCAGCCAAGATACAAGGGGCTGGGGCTACACCTTC.